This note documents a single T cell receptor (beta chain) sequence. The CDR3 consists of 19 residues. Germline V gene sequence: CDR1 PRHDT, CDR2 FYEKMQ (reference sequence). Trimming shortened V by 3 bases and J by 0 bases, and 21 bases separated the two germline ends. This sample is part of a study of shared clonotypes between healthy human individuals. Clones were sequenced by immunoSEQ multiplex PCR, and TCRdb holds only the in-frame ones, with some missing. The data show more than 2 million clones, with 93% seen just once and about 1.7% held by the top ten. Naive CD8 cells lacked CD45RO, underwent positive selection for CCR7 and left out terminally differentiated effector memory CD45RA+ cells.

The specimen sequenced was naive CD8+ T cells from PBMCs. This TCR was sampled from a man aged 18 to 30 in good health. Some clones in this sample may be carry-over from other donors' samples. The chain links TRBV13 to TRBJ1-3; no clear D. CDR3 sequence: CASSFAIVPGTNSGNTIYF. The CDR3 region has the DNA TGTGCCAGCAGCTTTGCGATCGTGCCGGGTACCAACTCTGGAAACACCATATATTTT.